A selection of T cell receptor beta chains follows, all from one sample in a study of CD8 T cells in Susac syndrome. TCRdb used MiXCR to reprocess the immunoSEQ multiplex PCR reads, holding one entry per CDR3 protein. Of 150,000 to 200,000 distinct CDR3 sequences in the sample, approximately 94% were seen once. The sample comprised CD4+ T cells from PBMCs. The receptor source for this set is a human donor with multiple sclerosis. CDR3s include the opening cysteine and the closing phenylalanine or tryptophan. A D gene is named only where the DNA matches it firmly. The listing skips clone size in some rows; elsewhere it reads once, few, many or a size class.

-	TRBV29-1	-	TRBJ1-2	CSVGPDGGDFGYTF	TGCAGCGTTGGACCCGACGGGGGCGACTTTGGCTACACCTTC
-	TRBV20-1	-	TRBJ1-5	CSARRLDLNQPQHF	TGCAGTGCTAGACGCCTCGATCTAAATCAGCCCCAGCATTTT
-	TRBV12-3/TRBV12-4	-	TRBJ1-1	CASSRQPGLNTEAFF	TGTGCCAGCAGCCGACAGCCCGGACTGAACACTGAAGCTTTCTTT
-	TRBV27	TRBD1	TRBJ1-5	CASSWAGGSQPQHF	TGTGCCAGCAGTTGGGCAGGGGGCTCTCAGCCCCAGCATTTT
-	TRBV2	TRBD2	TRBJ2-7	CASRAGLAESYEQYF	TGTGCCAGCAGGGCAGGACTAGCGGAGTCCTACGAGCAGTACTTC
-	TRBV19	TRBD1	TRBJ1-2	CASSILGQGYGYTF	TGTGCCAGTAGTATCTTAGGACAGGGATATGGCTACACCTTC
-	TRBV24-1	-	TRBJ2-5	CATSAQAGETQYF	TGTGCCACCAGTGCTCAGGCAGGAGAGACCCAGTACTTC
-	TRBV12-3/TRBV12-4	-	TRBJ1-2	CASSSGVGYTF	TGTGCCAGCAGCTCAGGGGTTGGCTACACCTTC
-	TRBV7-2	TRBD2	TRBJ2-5	CASIQGGLAGLETQYF	TGTGCCAGCATCCAGGGAGGGCTAGCGGGACTAGAGACCCAGTACTTC
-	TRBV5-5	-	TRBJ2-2	CATSPRTTGVAGELFF	TGTGCCACCAGCCCCAGAACGACGGGAGTGGCCGGGGAGCTGTTTTTT
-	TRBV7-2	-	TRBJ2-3	CASSLWRGDTQYF	TGTGCCAGCAGCTTATGGCGGGGAGATACGCAGTATTTT
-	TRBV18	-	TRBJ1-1	CASSPPHGTEAFF	TGTGCCAGCTCACCACCCCATGGGACTGAAGCTTTCTTT
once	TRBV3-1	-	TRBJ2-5	CASSQDGEKTQYF	TGTGCCAGCAGCCAAGATGGGGAAAAGACCCAGTACTTC
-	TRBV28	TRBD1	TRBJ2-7	CASTPGQGYEQYF	TGTGCCAGCACCCCAGGACAGGGCTACGAGCAGTACTTC
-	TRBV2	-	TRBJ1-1	CASRREGNTEAFF	TGTGCCAGCAGACGAGAGGGAAACACTGAAGCTTTCTTT
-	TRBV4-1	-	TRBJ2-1	CASSQVSAEQFF	TGCGCCAGCAGCCAAGTGAGTGCTGAGCAGTTCTTC